These 19 T cell receptor beta chains were all obtained from the same sample, sequenced in a study of blood T cell repertoires in COVID-19. TCRdb's table, derived via immunoSEQ multiplex PCR, lists solely in-frame clones and lacks some. The data hold about 140,000 clones, with around 86% observed a single time. Sequenced: peripheral blood. These receptors were collected from a human donor in a cohort sampled during active COVID-19.

The chain is built from TRBV27 and TRBJ2-3, with 8 bases lining up with TRBD2. Germline V lookup: CDR1 MNHEY, CDR2 SMNVEV (reference sequence). V was pared by 2 bases and J by 4 bases, with 8 bases of the junction left unmatched. The CDR3 contains 16 residues. In DNA form, the CDR3 reads TGTGCCAGCAGTTTAGGAGCGGGAGTTTTCTCAGATACGCAGTATTTT. It codes for CASSLGAGVFSDTQYF.

This clone came up once. CDR3 nucleotide sequence: TGTGCCAGTAGTACACCCGGACGGGGGTACAATGAGCAGTTCTTC. It is translated as CASSTPGRGYNEQFF. The chain employs TRBV19 and TRBJ2-1; a possible D gene is TRBD2 (6 bases). In germline, CDR1 is LNHDA, CDR2 SQIVND (reference sequence). V was trimmed by 4 bases and J by 4 bases, leaving 14 bases between them. The length of the CDR3 is 15 residues.

The chain employs TRBV2 and TRBJ2-7; tentatively, D is TRBD1 (6 bases). V was clipped by 7 bases and J by 2 bases, with 15 bases between them. The CDR3 totals 14 residues. Germline loops: CDR1 SNHLY, CDR2 FYNNEI. The CDR3 bases are TGTGCCAGCAAGGGGACAATTGGTGCCTACGAGCAGTACTTC. Its translation is CASKGTIGAYEQYF.

V and J are TRBV7-7 and TRBJ2-5; 7 nucleotides match TRBD1. V lost 1 base to trimming and J lost 5 bases; unmatched junction nucleotides: 10. Germline lookup yields CDR1 SSHAT and CDR2 FNYEAQ (reference sequence). The CDR3 totals 16 residues. CDR3 sequence reads: CASSLGRQGALETQYF. In DNA, the CDR3 is TGTGCCAGCAGCTTAGGAAGACAGGGAGCCTTGGAGACCCAGTACTTC.

The chain uses TRBV5-4 and TRBJ2-2, with TRBD1 matching over 7 bases. The CDR3 runs 15 residues. CDR1 is SGHNT and CDR2 is YYREEE in the germline V gene (reference sequence). V lost 5 bases and J lost 3; bases outside the gene matches: 7. The DNA of the CDR3 is TGTGCCAGCAGTCCTATCACAGGGGACACCGGGGAGCTGTTTTTT. It codes for CASSPITGDTGELFF.

J is TRBJ2-5 and V is TRBV7-3, with TRBD1 matching 8 bases. Germline V gives CDR1 SGHTA, CDR2 FQGTGA. The CDR3 has 14 residues. V gave up 5 bases and J gave up 4 bases; unmatched junction bases: 6. Here the CDR3 reads CASSVTGGSETQYF. CDR3 sequence (DNA): TGTGCCAGCAGCGTCACAGGGGGTTCAGAGACCCAGTACTTC.

This chain uses TRBV11-2 with TRBJ2-7; 7 positions match TRBD1. This CDR3 contains 18 residues. The germline gives CDR1 SGHAT, CDR2 FQNNGV. The junction had 16 bases not matched to a gene; V was cut back by 5 bases and J by 0 bases. The CDR3 coding sequence is TGTGCCAGCAGCCCCCCATTCCTCGGGACAGATAGCTCCTACGAGCAGTACTTC. Amino acid sequence: CASSPPFLGTDSSYEQYF. Together with reference TRBV11-2 and TRBJ2-7, the CDR3 gives the full variable domain: EAGVAQSPRYKIIEKRQSVAFWCNPISGHATLYWYQQILGQGPKLLIQFQNNGVVDDSQLPKDRFSAERLKGVDSTLKIQPAKLEDSAVYLCASSPPFLGTDSSYEQYFGPGTRLTVT.

Notes on this clone: Other DNA sequences in this specimen translate into the identical CDR3. The chain employs TRBV11-2 and TRBJ2-7; 8 nucleotides agree with TRBD1. Per the germline V gene, CDR1 is SGHAT and CDR2 is FQNNGV. The CDR3 contains 14 residues. Trimming cost V 5 bases and J 3 bases; bases outside gene matches: 6. Here the CDR3 DNA reads TGTGCCAGCAGCCCCTCAACAGGGGGCTACGAGCAGTACTTC. Residues: CASSPSTGGYEQYF.

The chain uses TRBV7-9 and TRBJ1-4; D unclear. This CDR3 region has 14 residues. Trimming shortened V by 5 bases and J by 3 bases, and 10 bases separated the two germline ends. Germline V gene sequence: CDR1 SEHNR, CDR2 FQNEAQ (reference sequence). This CDR3 reads CASSPLRPNEKLFF. CDR3 nucleotide sequence: TGTGCCAGCAGCCCCCTCAGGCCTAATGAAAAACTGTTTTTT. The full variable domain, completed using reference TRBV7-9 and TRBJ1-4, is DTGVSQNPRHKITKRGQNVTFRCDPISEHNRLYWYRQTLGQGPEFLTYFQNEAQLEKSRLLSDRFSAERPKGSFSTLEIQRTEQGDSAMYLCASSPLRPNEKLFFGSGTQLSVL.

The rearrangement uses TRBV12-2 and TRBJ2-1; the DNA was not compared with TRBD2, the D call given in the table. TRBV12-2 is an annotated pseudogene. The CDR3 is 11 amino acids. The CDR3 protein is CASREALGQFF. CDR3 nucleotides: TGTGCAAGTCGGGAAGCGCTGGGGCAGTTCTTC.

The chain has TRBV28 and TRBJ2-1; 9 positions agree with TRBD1. The CDR3 totals 14 residues. Germline V CDR1 and CDR2: MDHEN, SYDVKM. J was trimmed by 8 bases and V by 6 bases; bases with no gene match: 8. The CDR3 region is CASRGTGLLDEQFF. The CDR3 bases are TGTGCCAGCAGGGGGACAGGGCTTCTGGATGAGCAGTTCTTC.

The V call is TRBV19, the J call TRBJ1-5; TRBD1 matches at 8 bases. The germline CDR1 and CDR2 sequences are LNHDA and SQIVND (reference sequence). The ends lost 6 bases at V and 5 bases at J; junction bases unmatched: 6. The CDR3 is 14 amino acids. This CDR3 is CASRDREKYQPQHF. The CDR3, as DNA: TGTGCCAGTAGGGACAGGGAGAAATATCAGCCCCAGCATTTT.

The CDR3: CASSLQWETQYF. CDR3 coding DNA: TGTGCCAGCAGTCTTCAGTGGGAGACCCAGTACTTC. The chain has TRBV28 and TRBJ2-5; unclear D gene. The CDR3 is made up of 12 amino acids. Trimming removed 5 bases from V and 5 bases from J, with 9 bases in between. Germline lookup yields CDR1 MDHEN and CDR2 SYDVKM.

V gene TRBV25-1 combines with J gene TRBJ2-7; TRBD1 matches 7 bases. V dropped 7 bases and J dropped 3; count of bases not matched to a gene: 6. The CDR3 consists of 13 residues. Germline loops: CDR1 MGHDK, CDR2 SYGVNS. The CDR3 region is CASKGGSSYEQYF. CDR3 sequence (DNA): TGTGCCAGCAAAGGGGGCAGCAGCTACGAGCAGTACTTC.

J is TRBJ1-2 and V is TRBV28, with D tentatively TRBD1 (6 bases). The CDR3 contains 14 residues. Trimming removed 6 bases at V and 4 bases at J, with 15 bases between. Germline V CDR1 and CDR2: MDHEN, SYDVKM. CDR3 sequence reads: CASRFSLGGYGYTF. In nucleotides, the CDR3 is TGTGCCAGCAGATTCTCGTTAGGGGGCTATGGCTACACCTTC.

The chain uses TRBV7-2 and TRBJ2-3, with TRBD2 matching over 8 bases. CDR3 length: 16 amino acids. In germline, CDR1 is SGHTA, CDR2 FQGNSA. V lost 1 base, J lost 4 bases, and 7 bases stayed unmatched. CDR3 DNA sequence: TGTGCCAGCAGCTTAGGGAGTAGCGGGGTCCCAGATACGCAGTATTTT. Protein product: CASSLGSSGVPDTQYF.

The chain recombines TRBV6-7 with TRBJ1-2, with 8 bases fitting TRBD1. TRBV6-7 has ORF status, its function being uncertain. The length of the CDR3 is 15 residues. V dropped 0 bases and J dropped 8; count of bases not matched to a gene: 8. The CDR3 reads CASSYSILDRVGYTF. The CDR3 nucleotides read TGTGCCAGCAGTTACTCGATCTTGGACAGGGTCGGCTACACCTTC.

This chain links TRBV7-8 with TRBJ1-2; D is unresolved. This CDR3 has 13 amino acids. Trimming pared 4 bases from V and 7 bases from J, leaving 13 bases between. In germline, CDR1 is SGHVS, CDR2 FQNEAQ. CDR3 in amino acids: CASSYDKLLGYTF. The CDR3 nucleotides are TGTGCCAGCAGCTATGACAAGCTTCTTGGCTACACCTTC.

The rearrangement joins TRBV6-5 to TRBJ2-1; TRBD1 aligns across 9 bases. The length of the CDR3 is 15 residues. The junction had 12 bases not matched to a gene; V was cut back by 6 bases and J by 9 bases. Germline assignment: CDR1 MNHEY and CDR2 SVGAGI. The CDR3 reads CASSPRDRAEGEQFF. CDR3 DNA: TGTGCCAGCAGCCCCCGGGACAGGGCCGAAGGTGAGCAGTTCTTC.